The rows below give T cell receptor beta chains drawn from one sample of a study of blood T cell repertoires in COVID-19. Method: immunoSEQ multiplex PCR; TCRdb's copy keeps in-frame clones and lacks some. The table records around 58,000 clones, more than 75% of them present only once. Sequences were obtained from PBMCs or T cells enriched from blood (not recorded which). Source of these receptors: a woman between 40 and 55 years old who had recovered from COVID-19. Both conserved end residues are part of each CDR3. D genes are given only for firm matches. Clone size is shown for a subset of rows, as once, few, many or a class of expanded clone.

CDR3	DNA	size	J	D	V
CASSPQGAEDTQYF	TGTGCCAGCTCACCCCAGGGGGCCGAAGATACGCAGTATTTT	-	TRBJ2-3	TRBD1	TRBV18
CASSLRGTEAFF	TGCGCCAGCAGCCTCAGGGGCACTGAAGCTTTCTTT	once	TRBJ1-1	-	TRBV10-2
CASRGGGASRYGYTF	TGTGCCAGCAGAGGAGGGGGCGCTTCTCGCTATGGCTACACCTTC	-	TRBJ1-2	TRBD1	TRBV6-5
CASSLSGIAGINNEQFF	TGTGCCAGCAGCTTAAGTGGGATAGCGGGGATAAACAATGAGCAGTTCTTC	-	TRBJ2-1	TRBD2	TRBV11-2
CASSDDAGTGDNGYTF	TGTGCCAGTAGTGACGACGCCGGGACAGGGGACAATGGCTACACCTTC	-	TRBJ1-2	TRBD1	TRBV19
CASSPFGGQSYEQYF	TGTGCCAGCAGCCCCTTCGGGGGGCAATCCTACGAGCAGTACTTC	-	TRBJ2-7	-	TRBV11-1
CASSRASQGSYEQYF	TGTGCCAGCAGTAGAGCTTCACAGGGTTCCTACGAGCAGTACTTC	-	TRBJ2-7	-	TRBV6-5
CASSLSKPTGELFF	TGTGCCAGCAGCTTATCCAAGCCCACCGGGGAGCTGTTTTTT	-	TRBJ2-2	-	TRBV7-2
CATSRDPGLVPQNTGELFF	TGTGCCACCAGCAGAGATCCGGGACTAGTTCCCCAAAACACCGGGGAGCTGTTTTTT	few	TRBJ2-2	TRBD2	TRBV15
CASSLDLSGDRSPYEQYF	TGTGCCAGCAGCTTAGACCTTTCGGGGGACAGGTCCCCCTACGAGCAGTACTTC	-	TRBJ2-7	TRBD1	TRBV11-3
CASSPLMCGVYGNTIYF	TGTGCCAGCAGCCCACTTATGTGCGGAGTTTACGGAAACACCATATATTTT	-	TRBJ1-3	-	TRBV7-4
CASRLGQGGNSPLHF	TGTGCCAGTAGGTTAGGACAGGGGGGGAATTCACCCCTCCACTTT	-	TRBJ1-6	TRBD1	TRBV19
CATSDPGGSGTGELFF	TGTGCCACCAGTGACCCGGGGGGCTCCGGCACCGGGGAGCTGTTTTTT	few	TRBJ2-2	-	TRBV24-1
CASSSTRGAGVTDTQYF	TGTGCCAGCAGCTCGACTCGTGGGGCGGGGGTAACAGATACGCAGTATTTT	-	TRBJ2-3	TRBD2	TRBV7-9
CASYGGDTDTQYF	TGTGCCAGTTACGGGGGGGACACAGATACGCAGTATTTT	-	TRBJ2-3	TRBD2	TRBV7-8
CASSFLLAGNTGELFF	TGCGCCAGCAGCTTCCTACTAGCGGGGAACACCGGGGAGCTGTTTTTT	-	TRBJ2-2	TRBD2	TRBV5-1
CASSLGTGGIYGYTF	TGTGCCAGCAGCTTGGGGACAGGGGGCATCTATGGCTACACCTTC	-	TRBJ1-2	TRBD1	TRBV5-6
CASSGTVAKNIQYF	TGTGCCAGCAGCGGGACTGTAGCCAAAAACATTCAGTACTTC	-	TRBJ2-4	-	TRBV7-9
CASGVLEGSGANVLTF	TGTGCCAGTGGCGTGCTTGAGGGCTCTGGGGCCAACGTCCTGACTTTC	-	TRBJ2-6	-	TRBV19
CASNVGLQETQYF	TGTGCCAGCAATGTGGGACTACAAGAGACCCAGTACTTC	-	TRBJ2-5	TRBD2	TRBV2
CASSREGSTEAFF	TGCGCCAGCAGCCGGGAGGGGAGCACTGAAGCTTTCTTT	-	TRBJ1-1	-	TRBV5-1
CASSLPGTDTQYF	TGTGCCAGCAGCTTACCCGGCACAGATACGCAGTATTTT	-	TRBJ2-3	-	TRBV7-3
CATSGSGGAFF	TGTGCCACCAGCGGCTCAGGGGGCGCTTTCTTT	once	TRBJ1-1	TRBD1	TRBV15
CASSLGPGGTDTQYF	TGTGCCAGCAGCTTAGGACCCGGGGGCACAGATACGCAGTATTTT	-	TRBJ2-3	-	TRBV11-3
CASSQQTGVTGELFF	TGTGCCAGCAGTCAGCAAACGGGGGTCACCGGGGAGCTGTTTTTT	-	TRBJ2-2	-	TRBV6-5
CASSYLISGGAYTGELFF	TGTGCCAGCAGTTACCTGATTAGCGGGGGGGCGTACACCGGGGAGCTGTTTTTT	once	TRBJ2-2	TRBD2	TRBV6-2/TRBV6-3
CASKGRDTASPLHF	TGTGCCAGCAAAGGACGGGACACAGCTTCACCCCTCCACTTT	-	TRBJ1-6	-	TRBV6-5
CASSFRDREDEQFF	TGTGCCAGTAGTTTCCGGGACAGAGAGGATGAGCAGTTCTTC	-	TRBJ2-1	TRBD1	TRBV19
CASSPEGGNTEAFF	TGTGCCAGCTCACCAGAGGGCGGTAACACTGAAGCTTTCTTT	few	TRBJ1-1	-	TRBV18
CASSLGTGHQPQHF	TGTGCCAGCAGCTTAGGGACAGGGCATCAGCCCCAGCATTTT	once	TRBJ1-5	TRBD1	TRBV11-2
CASSINSIYNSPLHF	TGTGCCAGTAGTATAAACAGCATCTATAATTCACCCCTCCACTTT	-	TRBJ1-6	-	TRBV19
CASSQQGADTQYF	TGTGCCAGCAGCCAACAAGGGGCAGATACGCAGTATTTT	-	TRBJ2-3	-	TRBV16
CASSIEIRGHGYTF	TGTGCCAGTAGTATAGAAATAAGGGGGCATGGCTACACCTTC	-	TRBJ1-2	TRBD1	TRBV19
CASRRGTSGDRETQYF	TGTGCCAGCAGGCGGGGGACTAGCGGGGATAGGGAGACCCAGTACTTC	-	TRBJ2-5	TRBD2	TRBV25-1
CASSLGSGQNTDTQYF	TGTGCCAGCAGCTTGGGAAGCGGTCAGAACACAGATACGCAGTATTTT	-	TRBJ2-3	-	TRBV5-4
CASGRDRAYNEQFF	TGTGCCAGCGGACGGGACAGGGCGTACAATGAGCAGTTCTTC	-	TRBJ2-1	TRBD1	TRBV7-8
CSVSRDILLETQYF	TGCAGCGTTTCACGGGACATACTCCTAGAGACCCAGTACTTC	once	TRBJ2-5	-	TRBV29-1
CASSPLSSTGELFF	TGTGCCAGCTCACCCCTTTCGAGCACCGGGGAGCTGTTTTTT	-	TRBJ2-2	-	TRBV18
CASSATSGRDNTQYF	TGTGCCAGCAGTGCTACTAGCGGGAGAGACAATACGCAGTATTTT	-	TRBJ2-3	TRBD2	TRBV6-2/TRBV6-3
CASSFDRALGGYTF	TGCGCCAGCAGCTTCGACAGGGCCCTCGGTGGCTACACCTTC	-	TRBJ1-2	TRBD1	TRBV5-1
CASSPGGTDTQYF	TGTGCCAGCAGCCCCGGGGGCACAGATACGCAGTATTTT	-	TRBJ2-3	-	TRBV5-6
CASSSGLLSGANVLTF	TGTGCCAGCAGTAGCGGACTACTCTCTGGGGCCAACGTCCTGACTTTC	-	TRBJ2-6	-	TRBV7-6
CASSITDTDTQYF	TGTGCCAGTAGTATAACAGACACAGATACGCAGTATTTT	-	TRBJ2-3	-	TRBV19
CASSLGLLANQPQHF	TGCGCCAGCAGCCTAGGGCTCCTAGCAAATCAGCCCCAGCATTTT	-	TRBJ1-5	-	TRBV4-1
CASSEWGLAGKDEQYF	TGCGCCAGCAGTGAGTGGGGACTAGCGGGGAAAGACGAGCAGTACTTC	few	TRBJ2-7	TRBD2	TRBV10-2
CATSDLPVPGAFF	TGTGCCACCAGTGATCTCCCGGTCCCGGGTGCTTTCTTT	-	TRBJ1-1	-	TRBV24-1
CASSPRDFQETQYF	TGTGCCAGCAGCCCGCGGGACTTCCAAGAGACCCAGTACTTC	once	TRBJ2-5	-	TRBV11-1
CASSEGAHDTQYF	TGTGCCAGCAGTGAGGGGGCCCACGATACGCAGTATTTT	-	TRBJ2-3	-	TRBV2
CASSPAGYEQYF	TGTGCCAGCAGCCCAGCGGGATACGAGCAGTACTTC	-	TRBJ2-7	TRBD2	TRBV14
CASSNVSRGTEAFF	TGTGCCAGCAGCAACGTCAGCAGGGGCACTGAAGCTTTCTTT	few	TRBJ1-1	-	TRBV21-1
CARSLGSPRRPEAFF	TGTGCCAGATCTTTGGGTAGCCCCAGGAGGCCTGAAGCTTTCTTT	-	TRBJ1-1	-	TRBV2
CASSLDNQPQHF	TGTGCCAGCAGTTTAGACAATCAGCCCCAGCATTTT	-	TRBJ1-5	-	TRBV6-6